This TCR beta chain is from a study of shared clonotypes between healthy human individuals. General study findings and limits: Collection of samples was limited to blood; tissue repertoires likely differ. Though the depth was large, rarefaction showed that sorted-subset sequencing was incomplete. Naive subsets, compared against memory subsets, generally had larger estimated richness values.

The authors loaded roughly 180 ng DNA, about 30,000 T cell genomes, into sorted-subset replicate PCRs. Only in-frame clones appear in the TCRdb table, and some are missing; sequencing was by immunoSEQ multiplex PCR. The table shows some 2.4 million clones, with more than 85% occurring only once. The germline V and J ends were trimmed by 1 base and 5 bases, with 10 bases remaining between them. The CDR3 extends over 13 amino acids. Germline V gene lookup returns CDR1 SGHNT and CDR2 YYREEE (reference sequence). A note on this clone: Its target is unknown.

The sample consisted of naive CD4+ T cells from PBMCs. Subset given: CD45RA+ positively selected. V gene TRBV5-4 combines with J gene TRBJ2-7; possible D gene TRBD1, 6 bases. The sequence was obtained from a man in his late teens or twenties in good health. Some clones in this sample may be carry-over from other donors' samples. The CDR3 here is CASSLQSGDEQYF. The CDR3 DNA reads TGTGCCAGCAGCTTGCAGTCAGGGGACGAGCAGTACTTC.